This is a list of T cell receptor beta chains from one sample in a study of beta chain features in type 1 diabetes. Only in-frame clones appear in the TCRdb table, and some are missing; sequencing was by immunoSEQ multiplex PCR. The sample shows hundreds of thousands of clones, around 12% of them seen only once. Input material: naive CD4+ T cells from blood. All receptors derive from a man aged 18 to 35 in good health. Each CDR3 is given with its conserved first and last residue. D genes are given only for firm matches. Clone size, where shown, is once, few, many, or a class for clones that have expanded.

cdr3_aa cdr3_nt clone_size j_call d_call v_call
CASSQVTGAGANVLTF TGTGCCAGCAGCCAAGTGACAGGGGCTGGGGCCAACGTCCTGACTTTC few TRBJ2-6 TRBD1 TRBV5-5
CASSLAGLAGNEQFF TGCGCCAGCAGCCTTGCTGGACTAGCGGGCAATGAGCAGTTCTTC many TRBJ2-1 TRBD2 TRBV4-3
CASSQGANYGYTF TGTGCCAGCAGTCAGGGGGCTAACTATGGCTACACCTTC few TRBJ1-2 TRBD1 TRBV27
CASSQGTTSGRVNEQFF TGCGCCAGCAGCCAGGGCACGACTAGCGGGAGAGTCAATGAGCAGTTCTTC . TRBJ2-1 TRBD2 TRBV4-3
CASSVGDGGAWEQFF TGTGCCAGCAGCGTAGGTGACGGGGGGGCCTGGGAGCAGTTCTTC few TRBJ2-1 TRBD2 TRBV9
CASTPNLGGRKLFF TGTGCCAGCACCCCAAACCTAGGTGGTCGAAAACTGTTTTTT . TRBJ1-4 . TRBV7-9
CASSQGAVLAKNIQYF TGCGCCAGCAGCCAAGGTGCGGTACTAGCCAAAAACATTCAGTACTTC . TRBJ2-4 . TRBV4-1
CASSPTGLAGASTDTQYF TGTGCCAGCAGCCCCACGGGACTAGCGGGGGCCAGCACAGATACGCAGTATTTT few TRBJ2-3 TRBD2 TRBV9
CATKGPRTDTQYF TGTGCCACTAAGGGGCCCCGCACAGATACGCAGTATTTT few TRBJ2-3 . TRBV6-5
CASNPGQGGTDTQYF TGTGCCAGCAACCCCGGACAGGGCGGCACAGATACGCAGTATTTT few TRBJ2-3 TRBD1 TRBV7-9
CASPQTGGSYGYTF TGTGCCTCACCTCAGACAGGGGGCAGCTATGGCTACACCTTC few TRBJ1-2 TRBD1 TRBV30
CAWSAGAPGGVQFF TGTGCCTGGAGTGCTGGGGCCCCCGGGGGTGTGCAGTTCTTC few TRBJ2-1 . TRBV30
CASSGTTSTDTQYF TGCGCCAGCAGCGGGACAACAAGCACAGATACGCAGTATTTT . TRBJ2-3 . TRBV5-1
CASTLAGGGNEQFF TGTGCCAGCACCCTAGCGGGAGGGGGCAATGAGCAGTTCTTC . TRBJ2-1 TRBD2 TRBV5-4
CASSSGLAASQYF TGTGCTAGCAGCTCGGGACTAGCGGCATCGCAGTATTTT . TRBJ2-3 TRBD2 TRBV7-7
CSVEEYNEQFF TGCAGCGTTGAGGAGTACAATGAGCAGTTCTTC few TRBJ2-1 . TRBV29-1
CASSWGQGTSGNTIYF TGTGCCAGCAGTTGGGGACAGGGCACCTCTGGAAACACCATATATTTT few TRBJ1-3 TRBD1 TRBV6-6
CASSSTMHNEQFF TGTGCCAGCAGTAGCACTATGCACAATGAGCAGTTCTTC few TRBJ2-1 . TRBV6-5
CASSSQGAGIQPQHF TGTGCCAGCAGTTCACAGGGGGCAGGGATTCAGCCCCAGCATTTT . TRBJ1-5 TRBD1 TRBV28